This TCR beta chain was recovered during a study of breast tumors, draining lymph nodes, adjacent tissues (dated by TCRdb to the mid-2010s). Context from the whole study: TCR beta repertoires were compared across tumor, adjacent nontumor tissue and axillary lymph nodes obtained from breast cancer patients. The study aimed to assess the relationships and possible T-cell exchange between tumor, surrounding tissue and draining lymph node repertoires in human breast cancer.

Lymph node samples were obtained from the axillary draining lymph nodes of breast cancer patients. These reads were obtained on an Illumina HiSeq 2000. TCR beta chain libraries were generated by multiplex PCR amplification. High-throughput sequencing was used to analyze the amplified TCR beta chain products. The raw public data were reprocessed by TCRdb itself: fastp quality trimming at Q25, MiXCR clonotype calling, in-frame beta chains only. Every entry covers one CDR3 protein and lists the most common genes and DNA from its rows. Recorded for this sample are around 290,000 distinct CDR3 sequences; 30% to 35% of them occurred a single time. The ten most abundant clones make up 0.85% to 1.2% of the sample. This clonotype was seen many times. Its binding antigen is unknown. Base quality data are lacking; no much larger clone is found one base away. The germline V gene (reference sequence) provides CDR1 DFQATT and CDR2 SNEGSKA. Inclusive of the bounding cysteine and phenylalanine, the CDR3 is 16 residues long. The DNA shown is the 48-base CDR3, in frame from base 1. V gives up 6 bases and J gives up 3 bases, and the segment between their germline ends measures 20 bases.

General conclusions and limits of the study: The data were considered consistent with the idea that most tumor T cells come from the lymph node and then expand in tumor tissue. Tumor and nontumor tissue repertoires were significantly more similar in luminal-like than in basal-like breast cancer. Tumors showed preferential V and J gene usage, and their T-cell repertoire diversity fell below that of lymph nodes yet above that of nontumor tissue. Rather than being directly demonstrated, the conclusion that tumor T cells originate in lymph nodes was presented as consistent with a hypothesis.

Sequenced sample: axillary lymph node tissue. The chain uses TRBV20-1 and TRBJ2-2; a weak D assignment points to TRBD1 (7 bases agree). This clonotype was sampled from a female donor with breast cancer. Some clones in this sample may be carry-over from other donors' samples. The sequence in DNA is TGCAGTGCCCTAGAGGGGGCGGGAAGATACACCGGGGAGCTGTTTTTT. The encoded protein is CSALEGAGRYTGELFF.